This TCR beta chain was profiled in a study of regulatory T cells in long-lasting Graves disease. Sample time point: newly diagnosed GD, antithyroid drugs for less than 3 months. With RNA extracted from PBMCs as input, the TCR library was made. This clonotype has just a few counts. CDR3-region Arm-PCR and iRepertoire HTBI primers produced the TCR beta libraries. TCRdb reanalysed the multiplex PCR reads using MiXCR and keeps one entry per CDR3 protein. The table has 520,000 or so distinct CDR3 sequences, around 12% seen once. Another study also made use of these data, one on T cells in Graves' hyperthyroidism and ophthalmopathy. That source notes: For the diagnoses, clinical symptoms, serum thyroxine and TRAb, thyroid ultrasound and orbital computed tomography were used.

This receptor was taken from a woman in her twenties or thirties with Graves disease. The sequenced sample was peripheral blood mononuclear cells (PBMCs), obtained at new diagnosis, from a patient treated with antithyroid drugs.

The DNA of the CDR3 is TGTGCCAGTAGTATAGGAGGTTCGGCAGTCGAGCAGTACTTC. This encodes CASSIGGSAVEQYF. V usage is TRBV19 and J usage is TRBJ2-7, with unresolved D. This CDR3 region has 14 residues. V dropped 1 base and J dropped 6 bases, with 13 bases sitting between them. The germline V gene encodes CDR1 LNHDA and CDR2 SQIVND (reference sequence).